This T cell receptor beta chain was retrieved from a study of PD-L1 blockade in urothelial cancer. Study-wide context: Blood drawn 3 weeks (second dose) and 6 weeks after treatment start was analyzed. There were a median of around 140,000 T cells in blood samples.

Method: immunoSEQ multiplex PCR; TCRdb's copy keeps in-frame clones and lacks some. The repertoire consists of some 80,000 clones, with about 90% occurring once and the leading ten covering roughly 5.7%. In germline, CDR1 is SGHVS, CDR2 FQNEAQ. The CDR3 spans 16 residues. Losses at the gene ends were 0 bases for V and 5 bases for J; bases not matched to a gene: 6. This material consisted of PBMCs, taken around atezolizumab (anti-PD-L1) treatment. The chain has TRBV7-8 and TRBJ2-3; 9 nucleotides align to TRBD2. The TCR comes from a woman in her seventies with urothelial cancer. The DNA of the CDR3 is TGTGCCAGCAGCTTAGCGCCAGCGGGAGGAGTAGATACGCAGTATTTT. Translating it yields CASSLAPAGGVDTQYF.